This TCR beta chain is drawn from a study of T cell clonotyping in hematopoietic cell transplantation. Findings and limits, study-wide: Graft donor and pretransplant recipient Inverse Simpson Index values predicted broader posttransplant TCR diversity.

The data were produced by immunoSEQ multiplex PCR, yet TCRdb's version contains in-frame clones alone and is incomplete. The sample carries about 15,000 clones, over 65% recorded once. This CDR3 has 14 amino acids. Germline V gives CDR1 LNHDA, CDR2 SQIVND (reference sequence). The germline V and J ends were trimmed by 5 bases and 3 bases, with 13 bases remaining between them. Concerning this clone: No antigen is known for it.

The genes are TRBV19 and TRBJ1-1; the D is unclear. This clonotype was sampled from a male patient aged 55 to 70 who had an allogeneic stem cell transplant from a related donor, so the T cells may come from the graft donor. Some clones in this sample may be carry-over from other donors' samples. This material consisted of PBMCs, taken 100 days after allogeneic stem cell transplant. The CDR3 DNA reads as TGTGCCAGTAGTTTGACTAGGATGGACACTGAAGCTTTCTTT. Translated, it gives CASSLTRMDTEAFF.